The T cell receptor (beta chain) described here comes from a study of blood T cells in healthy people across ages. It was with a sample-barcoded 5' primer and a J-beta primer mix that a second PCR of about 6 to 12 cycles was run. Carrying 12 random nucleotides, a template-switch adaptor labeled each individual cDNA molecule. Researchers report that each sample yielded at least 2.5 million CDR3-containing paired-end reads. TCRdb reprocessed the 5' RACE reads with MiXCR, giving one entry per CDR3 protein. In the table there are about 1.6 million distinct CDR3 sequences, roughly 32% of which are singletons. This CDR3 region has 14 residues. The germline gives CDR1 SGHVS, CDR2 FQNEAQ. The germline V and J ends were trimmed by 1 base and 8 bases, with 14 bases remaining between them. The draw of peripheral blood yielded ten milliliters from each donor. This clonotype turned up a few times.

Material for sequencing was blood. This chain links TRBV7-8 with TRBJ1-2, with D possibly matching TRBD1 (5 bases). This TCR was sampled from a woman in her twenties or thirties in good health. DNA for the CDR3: TGTGCCAGCAGCTTAGGTGGGGGAACTAGCGGCTACACCTTC. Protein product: CASSLGGGTSGYTF. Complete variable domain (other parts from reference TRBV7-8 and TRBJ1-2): GAGVSQSPRYKVAKRGQDVALRCDPISGHVSLFWYQQALGQGPEFLTYFQNEAQLDKSGLPSDRFFAERPEGSVSTLKIQRTQQEDSAVYLCASSLGGGTSGYTFGSGTRLTVV.